This TCR beta chain is drawn from a study of T cell repertoires in cytomegalovirus infection. A single record per CDR3 protein comes from TCRdb applying MiXCR to the reads. The profile shows 230,000 or so distinct CDR3 sequences, about 18% of them singletons. Germline CDR1 SGHDN, CDR2 FVKESK. The CDR3 sequence is 16 residues long. V gave up 1 base and J gave up 2 bases; unmatched junction bases: 6. In its sample, this clonotype was seen a few times. The sequenced sample consisted of CD8+ T cells from PBMCs. This receptor was taken from a human donor in good health (CMV status not recorded). Some clones in this sample may be carry-over from other donors' samples. V and J are TRBV14 and TRBJ2-3; 7 positions agree with TRBD2. The CDR3 spells CASSQGLAYITDTQYF. The CDR3 bases are TGTGCCAGCAGCCAAGGACTAGCCTATATCACAGATACGCAGTATTTT.